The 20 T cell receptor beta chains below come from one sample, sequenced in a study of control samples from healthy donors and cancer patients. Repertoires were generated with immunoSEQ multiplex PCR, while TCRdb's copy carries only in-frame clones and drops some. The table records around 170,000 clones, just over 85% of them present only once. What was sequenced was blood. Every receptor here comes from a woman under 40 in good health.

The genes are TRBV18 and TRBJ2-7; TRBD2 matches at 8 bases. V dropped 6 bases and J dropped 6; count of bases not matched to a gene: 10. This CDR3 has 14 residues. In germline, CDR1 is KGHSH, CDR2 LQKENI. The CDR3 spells CASSQGSGSGEQYF. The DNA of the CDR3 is TGTGCCAGCTCCCAGGGGAGCGGGAGTGGCGAGCAGTACTTC.

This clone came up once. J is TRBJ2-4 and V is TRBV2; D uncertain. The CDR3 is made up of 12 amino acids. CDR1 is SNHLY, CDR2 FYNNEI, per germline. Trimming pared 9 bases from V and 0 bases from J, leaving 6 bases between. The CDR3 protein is CASGLAKNIQYF. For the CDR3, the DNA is TGTGCCAGTGGGTTAGCCAAAAACATTCAGTACTTC.

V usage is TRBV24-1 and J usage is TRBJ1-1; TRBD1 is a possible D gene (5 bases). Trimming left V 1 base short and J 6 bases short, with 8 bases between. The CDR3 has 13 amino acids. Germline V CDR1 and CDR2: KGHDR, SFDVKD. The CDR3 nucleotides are TGTGCCACCAGTGATTTATGGGGGGCTGAAGCTTTCTTT. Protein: CATSDLWGAEAFF.

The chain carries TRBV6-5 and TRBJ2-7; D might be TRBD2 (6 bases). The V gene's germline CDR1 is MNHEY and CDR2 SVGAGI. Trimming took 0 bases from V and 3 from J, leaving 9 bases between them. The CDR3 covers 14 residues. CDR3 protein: CASSYSAGGYEQYF. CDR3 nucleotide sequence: TGTGCCAGCAGTTACTCCGCCGGGGGCTACGAGCAGTACTTC.

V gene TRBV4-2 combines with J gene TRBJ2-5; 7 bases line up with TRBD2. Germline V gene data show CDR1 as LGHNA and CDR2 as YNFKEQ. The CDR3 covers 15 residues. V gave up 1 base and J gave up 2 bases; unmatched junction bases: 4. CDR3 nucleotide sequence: TGTGCCAGCAGCCAAGCACTAGCGTCGCAAGAGACCCAGTACTTC. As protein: CASSQALASQETQYF.

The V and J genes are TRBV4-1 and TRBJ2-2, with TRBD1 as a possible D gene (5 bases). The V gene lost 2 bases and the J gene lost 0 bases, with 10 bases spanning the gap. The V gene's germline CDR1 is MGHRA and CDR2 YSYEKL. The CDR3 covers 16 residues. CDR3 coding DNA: TGCGCCAGCAGCCAAAGGCAGGGTCCGAACACCGGGGAGCTGTTTTTT. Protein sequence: CASSQRQGPNTGELFF.

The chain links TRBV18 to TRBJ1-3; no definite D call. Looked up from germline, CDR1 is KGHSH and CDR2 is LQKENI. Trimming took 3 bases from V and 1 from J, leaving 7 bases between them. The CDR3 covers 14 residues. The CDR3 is CASSPALSGNTIYF. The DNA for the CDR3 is TGTGCCAGCTCACCGGCCCTGTCTGGAAACACCATATATTTT.

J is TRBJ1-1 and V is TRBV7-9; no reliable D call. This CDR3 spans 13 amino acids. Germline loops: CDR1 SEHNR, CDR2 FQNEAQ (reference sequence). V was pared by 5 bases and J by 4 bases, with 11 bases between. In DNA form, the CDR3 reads TGTGCCAGCAGCCCTGGTCGGATCACTGAAGCTTTCTTT. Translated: CASSPGRITEAFF. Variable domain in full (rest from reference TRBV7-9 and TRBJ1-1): DTGVSQNPRHKITKRGQNVTFRCDPISEHNRLYWYRQTLGQGPEFLTYFQNEAQLEKSRLLSDRFSAERPKGSFSTLEIQRTEQGDSAMYLCASSPGRITEAFFGQGTRLTVV.

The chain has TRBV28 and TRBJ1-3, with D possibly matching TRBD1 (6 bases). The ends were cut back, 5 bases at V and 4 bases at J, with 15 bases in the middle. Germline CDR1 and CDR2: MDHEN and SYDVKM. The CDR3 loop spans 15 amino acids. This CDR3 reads CASSELTGFGNTIYF. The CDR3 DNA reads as TGTGCCAGCAGTGAATTAACAGGGTTCGGAAACACCATATATTTT.

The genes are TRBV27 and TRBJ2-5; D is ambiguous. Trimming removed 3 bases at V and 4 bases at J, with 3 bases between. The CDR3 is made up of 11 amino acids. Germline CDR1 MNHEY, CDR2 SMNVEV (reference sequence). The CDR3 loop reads CASSFPETQYF. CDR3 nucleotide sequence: TGTGCCAGCAGTTTTCCAGAGACCCAGTACTTC.

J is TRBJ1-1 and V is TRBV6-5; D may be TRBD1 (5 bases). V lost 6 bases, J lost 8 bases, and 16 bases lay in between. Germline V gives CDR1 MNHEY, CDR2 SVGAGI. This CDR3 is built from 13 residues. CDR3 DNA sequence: TGTGCCAGCAGGAGAAGAGGGCCAGGGGAAGCTTTCTTT. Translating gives CASRRRGPGEAFF.

As DNA, the CDR3 is TGTGCCAGCAGTTACTCAGGCAGTGGCAATCAGCCCCAGCATTTT. As protein: CASSYSGSGNQPQHF. The chain carries TRBV6-5 and TRBJ1-5; the D is unclear. Germline V gene lookup returns CDR1 MNHEY and CDR2 SVGAGI. The V and J ends lost 0 bases and 2 bases respectively, with 8 bases between them. The CDR3 spans 15 residues.

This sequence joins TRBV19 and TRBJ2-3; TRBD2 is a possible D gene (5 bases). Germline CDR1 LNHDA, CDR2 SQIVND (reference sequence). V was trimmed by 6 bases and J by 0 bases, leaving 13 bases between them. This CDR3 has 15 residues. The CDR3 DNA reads TGTGCCAGTAGGGGAGAGCGGTACAGCACAGATACGCAGTATTTT. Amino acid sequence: CASRGERYSTDTQYF.

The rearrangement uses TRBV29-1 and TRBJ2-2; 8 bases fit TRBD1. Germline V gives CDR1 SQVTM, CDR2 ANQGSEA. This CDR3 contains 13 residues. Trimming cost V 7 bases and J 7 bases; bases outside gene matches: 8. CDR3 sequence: CSGRTGNLGELFF. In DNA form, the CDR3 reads TGCAGCGGCCGGACAGGGAATCTCGGGGAGCTGTTTTTT.

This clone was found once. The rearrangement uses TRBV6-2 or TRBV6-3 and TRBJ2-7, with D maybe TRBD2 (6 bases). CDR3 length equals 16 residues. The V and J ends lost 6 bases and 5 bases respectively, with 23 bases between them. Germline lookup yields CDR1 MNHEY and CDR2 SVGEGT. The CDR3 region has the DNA TGTGCCAGCAGCAATACCGTTTGGGCGGGAAACGACGAGCAGTACTTC. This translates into CASSNTVWAGNDEQYF.

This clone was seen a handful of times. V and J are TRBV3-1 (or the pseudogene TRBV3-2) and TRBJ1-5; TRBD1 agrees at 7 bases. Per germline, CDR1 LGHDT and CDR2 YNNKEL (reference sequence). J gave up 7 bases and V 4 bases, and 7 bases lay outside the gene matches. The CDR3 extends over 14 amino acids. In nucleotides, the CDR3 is TGTGCCAGCAGCCTACAGGGGCTCAGGCAGCCCCAGCATTTT. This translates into CASSLQGLRQPQHF.

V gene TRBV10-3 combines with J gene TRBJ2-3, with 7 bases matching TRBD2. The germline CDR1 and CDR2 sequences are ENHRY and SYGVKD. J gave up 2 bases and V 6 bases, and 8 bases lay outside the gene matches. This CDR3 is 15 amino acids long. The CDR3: CAISVSAGDTDTQYF. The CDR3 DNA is TGTGCCATCAGCGTTAGTGCGGGGGACACAGATACGCAGTATTTT.

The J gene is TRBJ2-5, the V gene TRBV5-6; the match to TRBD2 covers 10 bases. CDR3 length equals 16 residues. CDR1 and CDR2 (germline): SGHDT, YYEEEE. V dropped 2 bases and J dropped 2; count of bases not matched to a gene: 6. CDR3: CASSFLATSGQETQYF. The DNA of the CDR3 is TGTGCCAGCAGCTTTCTAGCGACTAGCGGGCAAGAGACCCAGTACTTC.

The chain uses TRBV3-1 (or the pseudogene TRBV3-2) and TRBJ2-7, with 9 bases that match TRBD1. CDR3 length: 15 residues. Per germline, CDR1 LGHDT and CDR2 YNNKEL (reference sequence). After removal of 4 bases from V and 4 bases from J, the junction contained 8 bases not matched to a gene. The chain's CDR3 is CASSPKSTGGYEQYF. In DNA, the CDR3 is TGTGCCAGCAGCCCAAAGTCGACAGGGGGTTACGAGCAGTACTTC.

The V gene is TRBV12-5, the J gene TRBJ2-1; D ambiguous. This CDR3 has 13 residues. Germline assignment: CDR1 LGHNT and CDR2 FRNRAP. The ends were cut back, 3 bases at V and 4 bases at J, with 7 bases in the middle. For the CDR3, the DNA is TGTGCTAGTGGTTTTTACGGTTACAATGAGCAGTTCTTC. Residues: CASGFYGYNEQFF.